This is a list of T cell receptor beta chains from one sample in a study of CD8 T cells in ankylosing spondylitis. Using its own MiXCR run on the 5' RACE reads, TCRdb lists one record per CDR3 protein. The table records around 770,000 distinct CDR3 sequences, around 11% of them present only once. Source material: blood, either unsorted or a sorted T cell fraction (not recorded which). The receptors derive from a male donor with ankylosing spondylitis. Each CDR3 is given with its conserved first and last residue. The order of the fields is V gene, J gene, CDR3 length, clone size, D gene, CDR3 protein, CDR3 DNA. A D gene is named only where the DNA matches it firmly. Clone size is not always given. Where it is, it says once, few, many or a class for expanded clones.

>TRBV20-1|TRBJ2-7|14|few|NA
CSASPPGRFTRQYF
TGCAGTGCTAGCCCACCGGGACGCTTCACGAGGCAGTACTTC
>TRBV6-2/TRBV6-3|TRBJ2-7|12|once|NA
CASSYLRREQYF
TGTGCCAGCAGTTACTTAAGACGCGAGCAGTACTTC
>TRBV20-1|TRBJ2-1|13|few|TRBD2
CSATKREGGEQFF
TGCAGTGCTACTAAGCGGGAGGGAGGTGAGCAGTTCTTC
>TRBV29-1|TRBJ1-2|11|NA|TRBD1
CSVETGYGYTF
TGCAGCGTGGAGACAGGGTATGGCTACACCTTC
>TRBV7-2|TRBJ2-4|14|few|NA
CASSVTGTKNIQYF
TGTGCCAGCAGCGTAACAGGGACCAAAAACATTCAGTACTTC
>TRBV20-1|TRBJ2-5|14|NA|NA
CSASNQGSWETQYF
TGCAGTGCCAGCAATCAGGGTTCCTGGGAGACCCAGTACTTC
>TRBV28|TRBJ2-4|16|NA|TRBD2
CASSFSGTRPKNIQYF
TGTGCCAGCAGTTTCTCCGGGACTAGACCCAAAAACATTCAGTACTTC
>TRBV10-3|TRBJ1-1|13|NA|TRBD1
CASVDRGNTEAFF
TGTGCCAGCGTTGACAGGGGGAACACTGAAGCTTTCTTT
>TRBV5-1|TRBJ2-1|15|many|TRBD1
CASSLLGQGFDEQFF
TGCGCCAGCAGCTTATTGGGACAGGGGTTCGATGAGCAGTTCTTC
>TRBV20-1|TRBJ2-3|16|NA|TRBD2
CSAREGGFTSTDTQYF
TGCAGTGCTAGAGAGGGGGGGTTCACAAGCACAGATACGCAGTATTTT
>TRBV9|TRBJ2-5|14|NA|NA
CASSALSGQETQYF
TGTGCCAGCAGCGCCCTTAGCGGACAAGAGACCCAGTACTTC
>TRBV20-1|TRBJ2-1|14|NA|TRBD2
CSAIAGGPWDEQFF
TGCAGTGCAATAGCGGGAGGGCCTTGGGATGAGCAGTTCTTC
>TRBV7-2|TRBJ1-1|14|NA|NA
CASSPAWANTEAFF
TGTGCCAGCAGCCCCGCGTGGGCTAACACTGAAGCTTTCTTT
>TRBV7-8|TRBJ1-1|13|few|NA
CASSLDPQGEAFF
TGTGCCAGCAGCTTAGACCCCCAGGGTGAAGCTTTCTTT
>TRBV5-1|TRBJ2-3|14|NA|NA
CASSAWGDGDTQYF
TGCGCCAGCAGCGCTTGGGGGGATGGGGATACGCAGTATTTT
>TRBV20-1|TRBJ1-4|10|NA|NA
CSAGDQWLFF
TGCAGTGCAGGGGACCAGTGGCTGTTTTTT
>TRBV6-5|TRBJ1-1|11|many|NA
CASSILGQAFF
TGTGCCAGCAGCATTCTTGGGCAAGCTTTCTTT
>TRBV28|TRBJ2-6|15|NA|NA
CASSFRGSGANVLTF
TGTGCCAGCAGTTTCCGGGGGTCCGGGGCCAACGTCCTGACTTTC
>TRBV28|TRBJ2-1|15|few|TRBD1
CASSLAGTGLGEQFF
TGTGCCAGCAGTTTAGCCGGGACAGGGTTGGGTGAGCAGTTCTTC
>TRBV9|TRBJ2-1|12|NA|NA
CASSVAGVTQFF
TGTGCCAGCAGCGTAGCGGGGGTAACGCAGTTCTTC
>TRBV9|TRBJ1-4|17|few|NA
CASSVERDSFTNEKLFF
TGTGCCAGCAGCGTAGAACGAGACAGCTTTACTAATGAAAAACTGTTTTTT